One sample yielded the 14 T cell receptor beta chains listed below, sequenced in a study of breast tumors, draining lymph nodes, adjacent tissues (dated by TCRdb to about 2016). Libraries came from multiplex PCR. Sequenced on an Illumina HiSeq 2000. TCRdb handled the public reads itself, with Q25 trimming in fastp and clone calling in MiXCR, and kept productive beta chains. Each entry is one CDR3 protein sequence, shown with its most common DNA and genes. Counted in this sample were tens of thousands of distinct CDR3 sequences; approximately 70% of them appeared once. The top ten constitute 23% of the sample. The sequenced sample was tumor-adjacent breast tissue. Every receptor here comes from a female donor with breast cancer. Some clones in this sample may be carry-over from other donors' samples.

This chain links TRBV25-1 with TRBJ2-1; the match to TRBD2 covers 9 bases. From germline, CDR1 is MGHDK and CDR2 SYGVNS. V was pared by 6 bases and J by 0 bases, with 9 bases of the junction left unmatched. The CDR3 loop spans 17 amino acids. CDR3 residues: CASRSSGDGPSYNEQFF. The CDR3 DNA follows: TGTGCCAGCAGGTCTAGCGGGGATGGCCCCTCCTACAATGAGCAGTTCTTC.

This clonotype was counted ten times or more. The chain employs TRBV4-1 and TRBJ2-4, with a possible D match to TRBD2 (6 bases). V was pared by 4 bases and J by 5 bases, with 12 bases between. Germline V gives CDR1 MGHRA, CDR2 YSYEKL. The CDR3 spans 14 residues. The CDR3, as DNA: TGCGCCAGCAGCCGGGGACTCACTGAAAACATTCAGTACTTC. This codes for CASSRGLTENIQYF.

This clonotype has only a few counts. The CDR3 region has the DNA TGTGCCAGCAGCTCCGGAAACAGGGGGCGGGATACGCAGTATTTT. Amino acids: CASSSGNRGRDTQYF. V and J are TRBV7-2 and TRBJ2-3, with 9 nucleotides matching TRBD1. V lost 4 bases and J lost 6; bases outside the gene matches: 8. The CDR3 sequence is 15 residues long. Looked up from germline, CDR1 is SGHTA and CDR2 is FQGNSA.

CDR3 protein: CASSRLRTSGETDTQYF. The CDR3 DNA follows: TGTGCCAGCAGCCGTCTTAGGACTAGCGGAGAAACAGATACGCAGTATTTT. This chain uses TRBV3-1 with TRBJ2-3, with 10 bases aligning to TRBD2. The V and J ends lost 4 bases and 3 bases, in that order; junction bases with no gene match: 10. This CDR3 spans 17 amino acids. Looked up from germline, CDR1 is LGHDT and CDR2 is YNNKEL (reference sequence).

The rearrangement uses TRBV6-5 and TRBJ2-7; D is unresolved. CDR1 is MNHEY and CDR2 is SVGAGI in the germline V gene. The CDR3 has 11 residues. Trimming stripped 7 bases from V and 0 bases from J, with 4 bases between. In DNA, the CDR3 is TGTGCCAGCAAGAGCTCCTACGAGCAGTACTTC. It yields the protein CASKSSYEQYF.

This clonotype was found a few times. The J gene is TRBJ2-1, the V gene TRBV9; D may be TRBD2 (5 bases). V was pared by 3 bases and J by 8 bases, with 15 bases between. The CDR3 totals 14 residues. CDR1 and CDR2 (germline): SGDLS, YYNGEE. The CDR3 here is CASSASGPRDEQFF. The DNA for the CDR3 is TGTGCCAGCAGCGCAAGCGGTCCTAGGGATGAGCAGTTCTTC.

The CDR3 protein is CASSGPSGKGEQYF. DNA for the CDR3: TGTGCCAGCAGTGGTCCTAGCGGGAAAGGCGAGCAGTACTTC. The V gene is TRBV25-1, the J gene TRBJ2-7; 9 bases fit TRBD2. This CDR3 is built from 14 residues. V lost 4 bases and J lost 6; bases outside the gene matches: 7. Germline CDR1 MGHDK, CDR2 SYGVNS.

This clonotype was counted at least ten times. This chain links TRBV11-2 with TRBJ2-7; no clear D gene. Germline values: CDR1 SGHAT, CDR2 FQNNGV. The CDR3 totals 11 residues. Trimming cost V 4 bases and J 2 bases, with 3 bases left between them. DNA of the CDR3: TGTGCCAGCAGCTCCCCCTACGAGCAGTACTTC. This codes for CASSSPYEQYF.

The V gene is TRBV6-1, the J gene TRBJ2-7, with TRBD2 identical over 8 bases. The CDR3 covers 15 residues. CDR1 MNHNS and CDR2 SASEGT come from the germline V gene. V dropped 2 bases and J dropped 2; count of bases not matched to a gene: 5. The CDR3 DNA sequence: TGTGCCAGCAGTGAATCGGCGGGAGGCACCTACGAGCAGTACTTC. Its protein is CASSESAGGTYEQYF.

For the CDR3, the DNA is TGTGCCAGCAGTTTATTCTACAGGGCAACTAATGAAAAACTGTTTTTT. This encodes CASSLFYRATNEKLFF. This rearrangement joins TRBV28 to TRBJ1-4; D possibly corresponds to TRBD1 (6 bases). Germline assignment: CDR1 MDHEN and CDR2 SYDVKM. V was trimmed by 1 base and J by 0 bases, leaving 9 bases between them. The CDR3 covers 16 residues.

The V gene is TRBV5-1, the J gene TRBJ2-1; TRBD2 aligns across 14 bases. Looked up from germline, CDR1 is SGHRS and CDR2 is YFSETQ. The CDR3 totals 14 residues. J was trimmed by 9 bases and V by 10 bases; bases with no gene match: 9. CDR3 sequence (DNA): TGCGCCTGCGCGCCGGGACTAGCGGGAGTTGAGCAGTTCTTC. Translating it yields CACAPGLAGVEQFF.

This chain uses TRBV6-1 with TRBJ1-2; 9 nucleotides match TRBD1. The CDR3 sequence is 15 residues long. V lost 4 bases to trimming and J lost 3 bases; unmatched junction nucleotides: 6. Germline lookup yields CDR1 MNHNS and CDR2 SASEGT. This CDR3 reads CASSVTGGSYYGYTF. DNA for the CDR3: TGTGCCAGCAGTGTTACAGGGGGCAGCTACTATGGCTACACCTTC.

The V call is TRBV20-1, the J call TRBJ2-5; 11 bases agree with TRBD2. CDR3 length equals 18 residues. In germline, CDR1 is DFQATT, CDR2 SNEGSKA (reference sequence). Trimming cost V 5 bases and J 2 bases; bases outside gene matches: 16. The CDR3 here is CSALTSGRAIQGQETQYF. In DNA, the CDR3 is TGCAGTGCTTTAACTAGCGGGAGAGCAATACAGGGTCAAGAGACCCAGTACTTC.

This clonotype has a count of ten or more. The chain links TRBV28 to TRBJ1-2; TRBD1 might be the D (6 bases). The CDR3 sequence is 12 residues long. V was pared by 5 bases and J by 7 bases, with 11 bases between. Germline CDR1 is MDHEN and CDR2 is SYDVKM. The DNA for the CDR3 is TGTGCCAGCAGTCTTGGGGGGCCTGGCTACACCTTC. This translates into CASSLGGPGYTF.